This TCR beta chain was obtained from a study of CD8 T cells in Susac syndrome. V was cut by 4 bases and J by 3 bases, with 9 bases left in between. CDR3 length equals 12 residues. Germline V gene data show CDR1 as SQVTM and CDR2 as ANQGSEA. RNA was extracted with the RNeasy kit, and a quantity of roughly 0.45 to 1 ug was reverse transcribed using random hexamers. The amplification used immunoSEQ multiplex PCR on TCR beta CDR3; it spanned 54 Vbeta and 13 Jbeta. Each CDR3 protein gets one entry after TCRdb re-called the immunoSEQ multiplex PCR reads with MiXCR. Among roughly 120,000 distinct CDR3 sequences listed, approximately 94% were seen once.

The specimen was CD4+ T cells from PBMCs. The rearrangement joins TRBV29-1 to TRBJ1-1, with a weak D call TRBD1 (6 bases). This clonotype originated in a human donor with multiple sclerosis. The CDR3 DNA reads TGCAGCGTTGTGTCAGGGGACACTGAAGCTTTCTTT. It specifies CSVVSGDTEAFF.